This T cell receptor beta chain was identified during a study of blood T cells in healthy people across ages. The study, taken as a whole, reports: Samples with more naive T cells showed higher observed beta diversity. Fewer expanded clones and more diversity marked long-lived versus aged donors.

A second PCR, run for about 6 to 12 cycles, used a sample-barcoded 5' primer plus a J-beta primer mix. TCRdb independently ran MiXCR on the 5' RACE reads; one entry per CDR3 protein. The data show some 1.7 million distinct CDR3 sequences, over 25% seen once. It was 9.5 to 10 milliliters of peripheral blood that were drawn from each donor. Total RNA amounts of at least 5 micrograms were extracted per sample. This clonotype was detected only a few times. Its target is not known. Trimming removed 6 bases from V and 1 base from J, with 9 bases in between. This CDR3 has 12 amino acids. In germline, CDR1 is SQVTM, CDR2 ANQGSEA.

Sequenced sample: blood. The TCR originated in a woman in her thirties in good health. The chain joins TRBV29-1 to TRBJ1-1; D is undetermined. The CDR3 loop reads CSVANKNTEAFF. The CDR3 DNA is TGCAGCGTGGCGAACAAGAACACTGAAGCTTTCTTT. The full variable domain, rest sourced from reference TRBV29-1 and TRBJ1-1, is SAVISQKPSRDICQRGTSLTIQCQVDSQVTMMFWYRQQPGQSLTLIATANQGSEATYESGFVIDKFPISRPNLTFSTLTVSNMSPEDSSIYLCSVANKNTEAFFGQGTRLTVV.